This T cell receptor (beta chain) was documented in a study of siplizumab effects on memory and regulatory T cells. Study conclusions and caveats: Mappable CD4+ clones that were alloreactive averaged around 70% Treg-derived with siplizumab versus approximately 29% in controls. Solely a minor proportion of alloreactive clones could be assigned to unstimulated subsets. The drug siplizumab significantly decreased the alloreactive sequences that could be traced to unstimulated CD4+ memory cells.

The CDR3 length is 13 residues. The V and J ends lost 4 bases and 4 bases respectively, with 10 bases between them. The germline V gene encodes CDR1 LNHDA and CDR2 SQIVND (reference sequence). For every sample, about 10^5 TCR templates were assayed. The method was immunoSEQ multiplex PCR; TCRdb's version includes in-frame clones alone and lacks a portion of them. Of around 65,000 clones detected, around three quarters appear once; the ten largest clones hold roughly 0.4%. Regarding this clone: What it recognizes is unknown.

The chain carries TRBV19 and TRBJ2-5; D may be TRBD2 (5 bases). Source material: memory CD4+ T cells sorted from blood. The TCR sequence derives from a human donor in good health. The CDR3 loop is CASSTGRGETQYF. In DNA form, the CDR3 reads TGTGCCAGTAGTACAGGACGGGGAGAGACCCAGTACTTC.